These T cell receptor beta chains were read from a single sample in a study of PD-1 blockade in classical Hodgkin lymphoma. The assay was immunoSEQ multiplex PCR, and TCRdb's table has in-frame clones only and misses some. The table records 20,000 to 30,000 clones, 60% to 80% of them present only once. Sequenced here: peripheral blood mononuclear cells (PBMCs), sampled at baseline. These receptors came from a human donor with classical Hodgkin lymphoma. CDR3s include the opening cysteine and the closing phenylalanine or tryptophan. Each record gives: V gene, D gene, J gene, clone size, CDR3 DNA, CDR3 protein. D genes are given only for firm matches. Size tells how often a clone was seen (once, few, many) or the class of an expanded clone, and some rows leave it out.

V: TRBV7-9
D: -
J: TRBJ2-7
size: -
DNA: TGTGCCAGCACCATCCCCGAGGTGGCCGAGCAGTACTTC
CDR3: CASTIPEVAEQYF

V: TRBV19
D: TRBD1
J: TRBJ2-6
size: once
DNA: TGTGCCAGTAGTGGGGACAGGGGGCCCTACTTGTCCAACGTCCTGACTTTC
CDR3: CASSGDRGPYLSNVLTF

V: TRBV29-1
D: -
J: TRBJ2-1
size: -
DNA: TGCAGCGTTGAAGACAGGGGTAGCTACAATGAGCAGTTCTTC
CDR3: CSVEDRGSYNEQFF

V: TRBV9
D: -
J: TRBJ2-3
size: -
DNA: TGTGCCAGCAGCGTAGCTGCAGCAAGCACAGATACGCAGTATTTT
CDR3: CASSVAAASTDTQYF

V: TRBV2
D: TRBD2
J: TRBJ2-3
size: -
DNA: TGTGCCAGCACCGTTAGCGGGGGGGCAGATACGCAGTATTTT
CDR3: CASTVSGGADTQYF

V: TRBV25-1
D: TRBD2
J: TRBJ2-7
size: -
DNA: TGTGCCAGCAGTAAAAGGGACTACCCAAAAACTTACGAGCAGTACTTC
CDR3: CASSKRDYPKTYEQYF

V: TRBV6-5
D: TRBD1
J: TRBJ1-2
size: few
DNA: TGTGCCAGCAGTTACTCGTTAACAGGGGGCGTCTATGGCTACACCTTC
CDR3: CASSYSLTGGVYGYTF

V: TRBV29-1
D: -
J: TRBJ2-1
size: -
DNA: TGCAGCGTTGGAGGAACCCTATACAATGAGCAGTTCTTC
CDR3: CSVGGTLYNEQFF

V: TRBV19
D: -
J: TRBJ1-5
size: few
DNA: TGTGCCAGTAGTCCCGGGACATACGGCAATCAGCCCCAGCATTTT
CDR3: CASSPGTYGNQPQHF

V: TRBV27
D: -
J: TRBJ2-1
size: once
DNA: TGTGCCAGCAGGCCCCTGAAAGGGGACAATGAGCAGTTCTTC
CDR3: CASRPLKGDNEQFF